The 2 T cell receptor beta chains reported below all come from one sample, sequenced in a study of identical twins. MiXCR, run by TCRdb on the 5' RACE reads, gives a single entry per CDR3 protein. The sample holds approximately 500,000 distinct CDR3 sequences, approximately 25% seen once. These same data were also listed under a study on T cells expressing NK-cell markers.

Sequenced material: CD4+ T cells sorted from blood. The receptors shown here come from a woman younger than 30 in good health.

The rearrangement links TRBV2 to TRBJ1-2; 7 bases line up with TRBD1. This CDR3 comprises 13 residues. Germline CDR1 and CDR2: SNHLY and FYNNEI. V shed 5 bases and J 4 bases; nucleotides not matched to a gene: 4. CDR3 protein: CASSRDSLYGYTF. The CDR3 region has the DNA TGTGCCAGCAGTCGGGACAGCCTCTATGGCTACACCTTC.

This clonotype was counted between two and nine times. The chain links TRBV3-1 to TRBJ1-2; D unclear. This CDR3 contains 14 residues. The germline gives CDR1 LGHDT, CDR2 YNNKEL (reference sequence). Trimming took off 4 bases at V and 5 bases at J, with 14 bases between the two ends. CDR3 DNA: TGTGCCAGCAGCCCAAGGACGGCAGAGTATGGCTACACCTTC. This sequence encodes CASSPRTAEYGYTF.